This TCR beta chain derives from a study of T cells in Graves' hyperthyroidism and ophthalmopathy. RNA transcripts provided the source from which TCR beta CDR3 regions were amplified. The study used the HTBI primer set for a first-round RT-PCR of the TCR CDR3. TCRdb ran MiXCR on the multiplex PCR reads and lists one entry per CDR3 protein. The table includes approximately 600,000 distinct CDR3 sequences, about 15% detected once. The length of the CDR3 is 16 residues. CDR1 is SGHRS and CDR2 is YFSETQ in the germline V gene. V trimming: 2 bases; J trimming: 5 bases; junction bases outside the gene matches: 4.

The chain recombines TRBV5-1 with TRBJ2-2; 12 bases are shared with TRBD2. The receptor was isolated from a young woman with Graves' hyperthyroidism that later progressed to Graves' ophthalmopathy. The sequencing sample was made of blood. In DNA form, the CDR3 reads TGCGCCAGCAGCTTTGGGACTAGCGGGTTAACCGGGGAGCTGTTTTTT. Translation gives CASSFGTSGLTGELFF.